This section outlines one TCR beta chain sequence together with its context. Its matching antigen is unknown. Germline V gene lookup returns CDR1 MRHNA and CDR2 SNTAGT. CDR3 length equals 16 residues. The trim removed 3 bases at V and 4 bases at J, leaving 5 bases unmatched. These data come from a study of T cell clonotyping in hematopoietic cell transplantation. Study-level results: Broader posttransplant TCR repertoire diversity was predicted by graft donor and pretransplant recipient Inverse Simpson Index values.

Sequenced by immunoSEQ multiplex PCR; TCRdb stores in-frame clones only, minus some. The table shows around 15,000 clones, with just over 95% occurring only once. Material: peripheral blood mononuclear cells, obtained 30 days after allogeneic stem cell transplant. This TCR was recovered from a female patient aged 50-65 years who had an allogeneic stem cell transplant from an unrelated donor, so T cells may come from the graft donor. Some clones in this sample may be carry-over from other donors' samples. The J gene is TRBJ2-3, the V gene TRBV6-4; 12 bases line up with TRBD1. CDR3 residues: CASSEKGTGGADTQYF. DNA of the CDR3: TGTGCCAGCAGTGAAAAGGGGACAGGGGGCGCAGATACGCAGTATTTT.